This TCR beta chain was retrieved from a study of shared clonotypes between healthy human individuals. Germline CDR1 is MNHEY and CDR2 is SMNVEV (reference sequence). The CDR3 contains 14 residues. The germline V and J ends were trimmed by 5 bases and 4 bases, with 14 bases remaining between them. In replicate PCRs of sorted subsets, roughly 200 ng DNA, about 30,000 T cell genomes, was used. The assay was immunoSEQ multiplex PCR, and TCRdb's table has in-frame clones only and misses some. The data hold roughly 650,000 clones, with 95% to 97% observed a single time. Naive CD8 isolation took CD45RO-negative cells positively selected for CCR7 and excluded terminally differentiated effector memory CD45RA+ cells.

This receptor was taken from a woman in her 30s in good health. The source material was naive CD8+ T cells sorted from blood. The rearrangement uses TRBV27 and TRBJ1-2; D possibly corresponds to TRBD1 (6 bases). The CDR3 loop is CASSQQGGGYGYTF. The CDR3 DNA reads TGTGCCAGCAGTCAACAGGGCGGCGGCTATGGCTACACCTTC.